These 29 T cell receptor beta chains share one sample of origin, sequenced in a study of T cell changes during pregnancy in multiple sclerosis (dated by TCRdb to between 2018 and 2021). The method behind the library was the immunoSEQ multiplex PCR assay. TCRdb's version of the immuneACCESS table is confined to in-frame rearrangements and falls short of the full clone set. An unresolved V gene accounts for under half of the shortfall where checked; the remainder is of unknown origin. The sample table records tens of thousands of clones; about 90% of these occur just once. The ten largest clonotypes hold approximately 0.15% of the sample. The source was CD4+ T cells from peripheral blood mononuclear cells, collected after pregnancy. The receptor source for this set is a female donor in good health, enrolled as a control in a pregnancy study.

The rearrangement joins TRBV19 to TRBJ2-6; TRBD1 aligns across 8 bases. The CDR3 length is 17 residues. After removal of 4 bases from V and 0 bases from J, the junction contained 5 bases not matched to a gene. Germline V gene lookup returns CDR1 LNHDA and CDR2 SQIVND (reference sequence). CDR3 nucleotide sequence: TGTGCCAGTAGTAGGGGACAGGCCTACTCTGGGGCCAACGTCCTGACTTTC. It translates to CASSRGQAYSGANVLTF.

The gene calls are TRBV7-2 and TRBJ1-6, with D maybe TRBD1 (5 bases). The CDR3 is 13 amino acids. Germline V gene lookup returns CDR1 SGHTA and CDR2 FQGNSA. The V end was cut by 3 bases, the J end by 7 bases, with 7 bases between. The CDR3 region has the DNA TGTGCCAGCAGCTTGCAGGGCAATTCACCCCTCCACTTT. Translation: CASSLQGNSPLHF. Full variable domain (missing parts from reference TRBV7-2 and TRBJ1-6): GAGVSQSPSNKVTEKGKDVELRCDPISGHTALYWYRQSLGQGLEFLIYFQGNSAPDKSGLPSDRFSAERTGGSVSTLTIQRTQQEDSAVYLCASSLQGNSPLHFGNGTRLTVT.

V gene TRBV5-1 combines with J gene TRBJ1-4; D gene uncertain. CDR1 and CDR2 (germline): SGHRS, YFSETQ. The CDR3 has 15 amino acids. Trimming cost V 1 base and J 0 bases, with 7 bases left between them. As DNA, the CDR3 is TGCGCCAGCAGCTTGAGCGGAACAACTAATGAAAAACTGTTTTTT. It encodes CASSLSGTTNEKLFF. Complete variable domain (other parts from reference TRBV5-1 and TRBJ1-4): KAGVTQTPRYLIKTRGQQVTLSCSPISGHRSVSWYQQTPGQGLQFLFEYFSETQRNKGNFPGRFSGRQFSNSRSEMNVSTLELGDSALYLCASSLSGTTNEKLFFGSGTQLSVL.

This chain joins TRBV2 and TRBJ2-1; 11 nucleotides agree with TRBD2. The CDR3 consists of 13 residues. After removal of 0 bases from V and 12 bases from J, the junction contained 1 base not matched to a gene. Germline V gene lookup returns CDR1 SNHLY and CDR2 FYNNEI. The CDR3 region has the DNA TGTGCCAGCAGTGAAGCAACTAGCGGGGGGCAGTTCTTC. Its translation is CASSEATSGGQFF.

The chain combines TRBV10-3 with TRBJ2-7; 11 bases are shared with TRBD2. Germline CDR1 and CDR2: ENHRY and SYGVKD. This CDR3 contains 15 residues. Losses at the gene ends were 4 bases for V and 9 bases for J; bases not matched to a gene: 11. This CDR3 is CAISGGMTSGVLQYF. In nucleotides, the CDR3 is TGTGCCATCAGTGGAGGGATGACTAGCGGGGTATTGCAGTACTTC.

The V gene is TRBV5-8, the J gene TRBJ1-2, with TRBD1 matching 11 bases. The ends lost 4 bases at V and 4 bases at J; junction bases unmatched: 6. Germline lookup yields CDR1 SGHTS and CDR2 YDEGEE. CDR3 length: 15 residues. This CDR3 is CASSSKDRGLYGYTF. CDR3 nucleotide sequence: TGTGCCAGCAGCAGCAAGGACAGGGGGCTCTATGGCTACACCTTC.

The chain links TRBV4-1 to TRBJ1-6; maybe TRBD1 (6 bases). Germline loops: CDR1 MGHRA, CDR2 YSYEKL. V dropped 0 bases and J dropped 0 bases, with 9 bases sitting between them. The CDR3 totals 17 residues. The CDR3 spells CASSQDQGSSYNSPLHF. DNA of the CDR3: TGCGCCAGCAGCCAAGATCAGGGGAGCTCCTATAATTCACCCCTCCACTTT.

The gene calls are TRBV6-5 and TRBJ1-5; D is unclear. Trimming took 4 bases from V and 2 from J, leaving 12 bases between them. Germline V CDR1 and CDR2: MNHEY, SVGAGI. CDR3 length equals 15 residues. The CDR3 coding sequence is TGTGCCAGCAGTTCTCGGGAGGCTCGCAATCAGCCCCAGCATTTT. Its protein product is CASSSREARNQPQHF.

The J gene is TRBJ1-5, the V gene TRBV29-1; D is perhaps TRBD1 (6 bases). CDR3 size: 14 residues. CDR1 and CDR2 (germline): SQVTM, ANQGSEA. V lost 6 bases to trimming and J lost 2 bases, with 14 bases between them. The CDR3 loop reads CSVVMDSGNQPQHF. The CDR3 coding sequence is TGCAGCGTCGTTATGGACAGCGGCAATCAGCCCCAGCATTTT.

This sequence joins TRBV25-1 and TRBJ1-3; 7 nucleotides line up with TRBD1. Germline V gene data show CDR1 as MGHDK and CDR2 as SYGVNS. The CDR3 is made up of 14 amino acids. Trimming took 4 bases from V and 2 from J; bases not matched to a gene: 2. The DNA of the CDR3 is TGTGCCAGCAGTGCGACAGGGACTGGAAACACCATATATTTT. Its translation: CASSATGTGNTIYF.

V usage is TRBV5-5 and J usage is TRBJ2-2; TRBD1 aligns across 7 bases. The CDR3 has 16 amino acids. The junction had 8 bases not matched to a gene; V was cut back by 6 bases and J by 0 bases. Germline V gene sequence: CDR1 SGHKS, CDR2 YYEKEE (reference sequence). The CDR3 is CASIRAGTANTGELFF. The CDR3 coding sequence is TGTGCCAGCATCCGGGCCGGGACAGCGAACACCGGGGAGCTGTTTTTT.

V and J are TRBV5-1 and TRBJ2-1, with 9 bases lining up with TRBD1. V dropped 3 bases and J dropped 7; count of bases not matched to a gene: 8. Germline-derived CDR1 and CDR2 are SGHRS and YFSETQ. CDR3 length: 15 amino acids. The CDR3 spells CASSWGTGSGNEQFF. The CDR3 DNA follows: TGCGCCAGCAGCTGGGGGACAGGGTCAGGAAATGAGCAGTTCTTC.

The CDR3 DNA follows: TGTGCCTGGAGTACGGGGGGCGCGAGCAATCAGCCCCAGCATTTT. Its protein product is CAWSTGGASNQPQHF. The rearrangement links TRBV30 to TRBJ1-5, with D tentatively TRBD1 (6 bases). Trimming shortened V by 2 bases and J by 1 base, and 12 bases separated the two germline ends. Germline CDR1 reads GTSNPN; CDR2 reads SVGIG (reference sequence). This CDR3 region has 15 residues.

The CDR3 coding sequence is TGTGCCAGCAGCTGGGGGGTAGCAGGGTTAATAGATACGCAGTATTTT. Residues: CASSWGVAGLIDTQYF. The chain is built from TRBV5-6 and TRBJ2-3; D possibly corresponds to TRBD2 (6 bases). CDR1 is SGHDT and CDR2 is YYEEEE in the germline V gene. V was pared by 3 bases and J by 5 bases, with 19 bases between. CDR3 length: 16 amino acids.

This chain links TRBV19 with TRBJ1-1; D is uncertain. V dropped 4 bases and J dropped 4 bases, with 16 bases sitting between them. Germline CDR1 and CDR2: LNHDA and SQIVND (reference sequence). The CDR3 sequence is 15 residues long. CDR3 in amino acids: CASSSFSAVGTEAFF. The CDR3 bases are TGTGCCAGTAGTAGTTTCTCCGCGGTGGGCACTGAAGCTTTCTTT.

In the case of this clone: One junction end does not reproduce the germline sequence, and a read error may be involved. V usage is TRBV5-6 and J usage is TRBJ2-5, with a possible D match to TRBD1 (6 bases). The CDR3 runs 16 residues. Germline V gene lookup returns CDR1 SGHDT and CDR2 YYEEEE. The CDR3 DNA reads TGTGCCAGCAGCTTACTTACGGGACAAACGAAAGAAACCCAGTACTTC. It yields the protein CASSLLTGQTKETQYF.

V is TRBV11-3 and J is TRBJ2-2, with a weak D call TRBD2 (5 bases). Germline CDR1 SGHNT, CDR2 YENEEA. The V end was cut by 2 bases, the J end by 6 bases, with 10 bases between. This CDR3 is 14 amino acids long. CDR3 DNA: TGTGCCAGCAGCTTACAAGGAGGACCCGGGGAGCTGTTTTTT. This codes for CASSLQGGPGELFF.

The chain is built from TRBV9 and TRBJ2-7; D not resolved. This CDR3 spans 13 amino acids. V shed 4 bases and J shed 2 bases, with 10 bases lying between them. Germline CDR1 is SGDLS and CDR2 is YYNGEE. In nucleotides, the CDR3 is TGTGCCAGCAGCCCCGGGTCCACCTACGAGCAGTACTTC. Residues: CASSPGSTYEQYF.

The J gene is TRBJ1-1, the V gene TRBV6-5; D gene uncertain. The CDR3 is 15 amino acids. Germline CDR1 is MNHEY and CDR2 is SVGAGI. The V end was cut by 6 bases, the J end by 3 bases, with 17 bases between. The CDR3 loop is CASSRVVGEDTEAFF. The CDR3 region has the DNA TGTGCCAGCAGCCGCGTAGTGGGTGAGGACACTGAAGCTTTCTTT.

CDR3 nucleotides: TGCGCCAGCAGCTTGGGTCGGGACACCGGGGAGCTGTTTTTT. Translation: CASSLGRDTGELFF. The chain couples TRBV5-1 to TRBJ2-2; no reliable D call. Germline CDR1 reads SGHRS; CDR2 reads YFSETQ. Trimming left V 0 bases short and J 3 bases short, with 6 bases between. The CDR3 has 14 residues.

The chain combines TRBV11-1 with TRBJ1-1; D not certain. Trimming removed 7 bases from V and 6 bases from J, with 18 bases in between. CDR1 is SGHAT, CDR2 FQDESV, per germline (reference sequence). The CDR3 length is 14 residues. CDR3 in amino acids: CASNSLRRDPEAFF. CDR3 coding DNA: TGTGCCAGCAACTCCCTAAGGAGGGATCCTGAAGCTTTCTTT. Full variable domain (outside the CDR3, taken from reference TRBV11-1 and TRBJ1-1): EAEVAQSPRYKITEKSQAVAFWCDPISGHATLYWYRQILGQGPELLVQFQDESVVDDSQLPKDRFSAERLKGVDSTLKIQPAELGDSAMYLCASNSLRRDPEAFFGQGTRLTVV.

This chain joins TRBV19 and TRBJ2-3; 9 bases fit TRBD1. V lost 7 bases to trimming and J lost 11 bases; unmatched junction nucleotides: 16. The germline gives CDR1 LNHDA, CDR2 SQIVND (reference sequence). The CDR3 contains 15 residues. The CDR3, as DNA: TGTGCCAGTAAATTACCGGGACAGGGAAGAGCCCAGCAGTATTTT. This encodes CASKLPGQGRAQQYF.

This chain joins TRBV27 and TRBJ1-2, with D unresolved. The germline V gene encodes CDR1 MNHEY and CDR2 SMNVEV (reference sequence). The ends were cut back, 6 bases at V and 4 bases at J, with 15 bases in the middle. This CDR3 contains 14 residues. The CDR3 spells CASRIVAVSYGYTF. The CDR3 region has the DNA TGTGCCAGCAGAATTGTGGCCGTATCCTATGGCTACACCTTC.

This sequence joins TRBV6-5 and TRBJ1-5, with D maybe TRBD1 (6 bases). CDR1 MNHEY and CDR2 SVGAGI come from the germline V gene. The V gene lost 6 bases and the J gene lost 4 bases, with 10 bases spanning the gap. This CDR3 has 13 residues. In DNA, the CDR3 is TGTGCCAGCAGACCGGACAGAAATCAGCCCCAGCATTTT. Protein sequence: CASRPDRNQPQHF.

The chain carries TRBV4-3 and TRBJ2-2; 10 positions agree with TRBD2. Losses at the gene ends were 0 bases for V and 4 bases for J; bases not matched to a gene: 20. The CDR3 is made up of 22 amino acids. Germline V gives CDR1 LGHNA, CDR2 YSLEER. Here the CDR3 DNA reads TGCGCCAGCAGCCAAGAGTGGGTCCCATGGGGTAGCGGGGGGCCAGGCACCGGGGAGCTGTTTTTT. The encoded protein is CASSQEWVPWGSGGPGTGELFF.

A single count supports this clone. V usage is TRBV5-1 and J usage is TRBJ2-3; 13 bases agree with TRBD2. V trimming: 4 bases; J trimming: 2 bases; junction bases outside the gene matches: 4. CDR3 size: 16 residues. Per germline, CDR1 SGHRS and CDR2 YFSETQ. The CDR3 DNA reads as TGCGCCAGCAGCCCGGGGACTAGCGGGGTCACAGATACGCAGTATTTT. This codes for CASSPGTSGVTDTQYF.

This clone showed up just once. The chain has TRBV14 and TRBJ2-7; D is perhaps TRBD2 (6 bases). V was pared by 4 bases and J by 0 bases, with 13 bases between. Per germline, CDR1 SGHDN and CDR2 FVKESK. This CDR3 has 15 amino acids. CDR3 sequence (DNA): TGTGCCAGCAGCCCACCCGGGGGTACCTCCTACGAGCAGTACTTC. Its translation: CASSPPGGTSYEQYF.

The V and J genes are TRBV18 and TRBJ1-1; tentatively, D is TRBD1 (6 bases). The germline CDR1 and CDR2 sequences are KGHSH and LQKENI. Trimming removed 5 bases at V and 1 base at J, with 11 bases between. The CDR3 is 14 residues long. CDR3 sequence reads: CASSGQTGNTEAFF. DNA for the CDR3: TGTGCCAGCTCAGGTCAGACAGGGAACACTGAAGCTTTCTTT.

The V and J genes are TRBV28 and TRBJ2-7; D unresolved. The germline gives CDR1 MDHEN, CDR2 SYDVKM. V shed 3 bases and J shed 0 bases, with 6 bases lying between them. The CDR3 consists of 13 residues. In DNA form, the CDR3 reads TGTGCCAGCAGTTTCACTTCCTCCTACGAGCAGTACTTC. It translates to CASSFTSSYEQYF.